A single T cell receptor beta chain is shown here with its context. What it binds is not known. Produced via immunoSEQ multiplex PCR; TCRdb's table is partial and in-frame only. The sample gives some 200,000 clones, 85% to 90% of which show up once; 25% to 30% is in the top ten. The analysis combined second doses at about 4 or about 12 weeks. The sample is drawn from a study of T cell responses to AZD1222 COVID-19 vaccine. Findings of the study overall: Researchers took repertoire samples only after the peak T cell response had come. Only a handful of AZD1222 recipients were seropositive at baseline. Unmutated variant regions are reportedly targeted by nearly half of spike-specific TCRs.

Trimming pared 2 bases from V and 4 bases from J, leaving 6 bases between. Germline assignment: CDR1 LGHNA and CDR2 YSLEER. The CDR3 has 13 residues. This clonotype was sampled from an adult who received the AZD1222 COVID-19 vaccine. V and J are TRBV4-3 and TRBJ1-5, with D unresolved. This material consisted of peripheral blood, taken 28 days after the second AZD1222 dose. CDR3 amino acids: CASSQSRNQPQHF. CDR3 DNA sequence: TGCGCCAGCAGCCAAAGCCGTAATCAGCCCCAGCATTTT.